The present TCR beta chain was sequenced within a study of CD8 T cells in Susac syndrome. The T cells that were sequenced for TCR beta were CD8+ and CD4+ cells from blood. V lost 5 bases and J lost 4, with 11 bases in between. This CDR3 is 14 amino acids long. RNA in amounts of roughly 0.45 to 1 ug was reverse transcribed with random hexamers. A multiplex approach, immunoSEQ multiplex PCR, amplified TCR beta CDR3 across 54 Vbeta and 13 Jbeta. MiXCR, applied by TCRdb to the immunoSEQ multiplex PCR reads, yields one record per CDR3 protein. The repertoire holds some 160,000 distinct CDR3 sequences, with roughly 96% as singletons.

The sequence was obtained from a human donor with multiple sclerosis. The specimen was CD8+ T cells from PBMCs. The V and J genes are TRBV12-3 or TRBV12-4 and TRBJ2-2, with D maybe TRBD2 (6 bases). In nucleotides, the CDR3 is TGTGCCAGCAGTCGCCGGGAGCTCACCGGGGAGCTGTTTTTT. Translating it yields CASSRRELTGELFF.